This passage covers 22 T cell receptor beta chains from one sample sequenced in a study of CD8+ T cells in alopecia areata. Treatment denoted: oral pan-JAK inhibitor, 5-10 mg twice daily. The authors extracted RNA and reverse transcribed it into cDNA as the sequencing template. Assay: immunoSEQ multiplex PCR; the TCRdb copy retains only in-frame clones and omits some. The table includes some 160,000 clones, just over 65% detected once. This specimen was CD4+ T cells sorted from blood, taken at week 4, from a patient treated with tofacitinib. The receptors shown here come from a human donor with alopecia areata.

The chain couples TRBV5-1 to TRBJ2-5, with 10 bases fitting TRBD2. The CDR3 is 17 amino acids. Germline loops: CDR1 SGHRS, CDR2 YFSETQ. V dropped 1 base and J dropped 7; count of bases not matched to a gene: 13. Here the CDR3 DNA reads TGCGCCAGCAGCTTGAGAGAAGCGGGGGGGCCGATGGGGACCCAGTACTTC. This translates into CASSLREAGGPMGTQYF. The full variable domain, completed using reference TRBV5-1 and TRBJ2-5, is KAGVTQTPRYLIKTRGQQVTLSCSPISGHRSVSWYQQTPGQGLQFLFEYFSETQRNKGNFPGRFSGRQFSNSRSEMNVSTLELGDSALYLCASSLREAGGPMGTQYFGPGTRLLVL.

This CDR3 reads CASRVAGGSGELFF. DNA for the CDR3: TGTGCCAGCAGGGTCGCAGGGGGCTCCGGGGAGCTGTTTTTT. This rearrangement joins TRBV6-6 to TRBJ2-2, with 8 bases aligning to TRBD1. The CDR3 spans 14 residues. Germline V lookup: CDR1 MNHNY, CDR2 SVGAGI (reference sequence). V trimming: 6 bases; J trimming: 6 bases; junction bases outside the gene matches: 6.

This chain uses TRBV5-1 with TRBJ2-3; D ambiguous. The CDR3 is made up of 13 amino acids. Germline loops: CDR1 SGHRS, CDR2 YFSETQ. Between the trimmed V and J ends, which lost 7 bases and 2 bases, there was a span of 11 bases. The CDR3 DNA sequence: TGCGCCAGCGGTGACGTTAACACAGATACGCAGTATTTT. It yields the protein CASGDVNTDTQYF.

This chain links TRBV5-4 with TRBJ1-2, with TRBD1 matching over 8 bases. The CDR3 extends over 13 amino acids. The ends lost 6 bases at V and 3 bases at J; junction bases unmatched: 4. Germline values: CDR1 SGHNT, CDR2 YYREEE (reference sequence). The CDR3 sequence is CASTMTGDYGYTF. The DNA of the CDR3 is TGTGCCAGCACCATGACAGGGGACTATGGCTACACCTTC.

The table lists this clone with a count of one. The CDR3 sequence: CASSQDPRGAYGYTF. In nucleotides, the CDR3 is TGCGCCAGCAGCCAAGACCCCCGGGGGGCGTATGGCTACACCTTC. This chain links TRBV4-3 with TRBJ1-2; perhaps TRBD1 as D (6 bases). V was clipped by 0 bases and J by 5 bases, with 13 bases between them. CDR1 and CDR2 from the germline V gene are LGHNA and YSLEER. The CDR3 has 15 residues.

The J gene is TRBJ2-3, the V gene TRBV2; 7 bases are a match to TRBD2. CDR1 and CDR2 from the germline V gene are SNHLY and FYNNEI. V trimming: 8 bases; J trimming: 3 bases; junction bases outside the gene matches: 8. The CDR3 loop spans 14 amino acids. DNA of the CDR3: TGTGCCAGCGTGCCGGGGACTACGACAGATACGCAGTATTTT. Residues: CASVPGTTTDTQYF. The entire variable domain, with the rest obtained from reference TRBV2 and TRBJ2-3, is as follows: EPEVTQTPSHQVTQMGQEVILRCVPISNHLYFYWYRQILGQKVEFLVSFYNNEISEKSEIFDDQFSVERPDGSNFTLKIRSTKLEDSAMYFCASVPGTTTDTQYFGPGTRLTVL.

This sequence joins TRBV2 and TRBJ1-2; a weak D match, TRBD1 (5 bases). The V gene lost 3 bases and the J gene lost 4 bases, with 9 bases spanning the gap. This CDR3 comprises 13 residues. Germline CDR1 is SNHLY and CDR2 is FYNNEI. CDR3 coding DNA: TGTGCCAGCAGTGAGGGCAGGGTCTATGGCTACACCTTC. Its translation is CASSEGRVYGYTF.

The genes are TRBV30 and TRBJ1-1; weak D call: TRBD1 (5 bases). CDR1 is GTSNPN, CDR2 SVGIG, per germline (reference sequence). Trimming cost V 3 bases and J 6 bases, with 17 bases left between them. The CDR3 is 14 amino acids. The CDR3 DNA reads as TGTGCCTGGAGCCTTCGAAGAGGGGTGTCTGAAGCTTTCTTT. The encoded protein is CAWSLRRGVSEAFF.

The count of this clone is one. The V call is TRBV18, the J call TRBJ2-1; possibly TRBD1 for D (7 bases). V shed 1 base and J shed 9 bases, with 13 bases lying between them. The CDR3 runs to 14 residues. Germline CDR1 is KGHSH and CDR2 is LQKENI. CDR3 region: CASSPQAGGFEQFF. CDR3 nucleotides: TGTGCCAGCTCACCACAGGCAGGGGGGTTTGAGCAGTTCTTC.

DNA of the CDR3: TGCGCCAGCAGCTACCAATACAGACTGAGTAACACTGAAGCTTTCTTT. Translation gives CASSYQYRLSNTEAFF. This chain connects TRBV5-1 to TRBJ1-1; no firm D call. The CDR3 contains 16 residues. The ends were cut back, 3 bases at V and 2 bases at J, with 17 bases in the middle. The germline V gene has CDR1 SGHRS and CDR2 YFSETQ.

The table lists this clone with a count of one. The CDR3 DNA reads as TGTGCCTGGAGTGTAGACAGATACATTACGCCGTACTTC. Translating gives CAWSVDRYITPYF. The chain uses TRBV30 and TRBJ2-7, with a possible D match to TRBD1 (5 bases). Germline V CDR1 and CDR2: GTSNPN, SVGIG (reference sequence). This CDR3 comprises 13 residues. Trimming took 0 bases from V and 12 from J, leaving 18 bases between them.

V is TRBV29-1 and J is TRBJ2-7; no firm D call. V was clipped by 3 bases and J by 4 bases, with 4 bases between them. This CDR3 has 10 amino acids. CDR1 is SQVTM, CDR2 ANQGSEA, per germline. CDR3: CSVEKYEQYF. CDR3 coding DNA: TGCAGCGTTGAGAAGTACGAGCAGTACTTC.

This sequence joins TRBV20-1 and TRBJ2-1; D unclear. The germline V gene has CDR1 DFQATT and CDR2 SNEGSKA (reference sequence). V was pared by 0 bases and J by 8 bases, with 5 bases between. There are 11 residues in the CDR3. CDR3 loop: CSARDSHEQFF. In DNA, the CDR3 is TGCAGTGCTAGAGATAGCCATGAGCAGTTCTTC.

CDR3 region: CAWSGGQANTGELFF. CDR3 DNA sequence: TGTGCCTGGAGTGGTGGGCAAGCGAACACCGGGGAGCTGTTTTTT. V gene TRBV30 combines with J gene TRBJ2-2; unclear D gene. Germline assignment: CDR1 GTSNPN and CDR2 SVGIG (reference sequence). The CDR3 is 15 amino acids. Trimming took off 1 base at V and 0 bases at J, with 9 bases between the two ends.

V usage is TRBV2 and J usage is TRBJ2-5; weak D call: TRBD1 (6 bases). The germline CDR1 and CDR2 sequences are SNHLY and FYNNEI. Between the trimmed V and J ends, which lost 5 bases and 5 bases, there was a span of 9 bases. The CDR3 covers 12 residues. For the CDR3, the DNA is TGTGCCAGCAGTCAACAGGGTGAGACCCAGTACTTC. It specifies CASSQQGETQYF.

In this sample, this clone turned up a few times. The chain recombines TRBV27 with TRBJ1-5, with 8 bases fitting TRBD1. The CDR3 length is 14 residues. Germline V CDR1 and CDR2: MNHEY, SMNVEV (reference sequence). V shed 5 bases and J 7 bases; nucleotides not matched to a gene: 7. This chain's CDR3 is CASSPRTGRQPQHF. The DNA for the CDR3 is TGTGCCAGCAGTCCTAGGACAGGGCGCCAGCCCCAGCATTTT.

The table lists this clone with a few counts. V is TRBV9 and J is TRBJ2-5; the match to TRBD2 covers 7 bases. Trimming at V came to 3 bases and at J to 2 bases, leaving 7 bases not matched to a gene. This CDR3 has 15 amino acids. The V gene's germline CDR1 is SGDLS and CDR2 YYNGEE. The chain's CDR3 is CASSGSGVTQETQYF. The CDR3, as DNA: TGTGCCAGCAGCGGGAGCGGGGTTACGCAAGAGACCCAGTACTTC.

CDR3 in amino acids: CASSDSPNYGYTF. The CDR3 bases are TGTGCCAGCAGTGACAGCCCTAACTATGGCTACACCTTC. The V call is TRBV27, the J call TRBJ1-2; a possible D gene is TRBD1 (5 bases). The ends were cut back, 5 bases at V and 0 bases at J, with 7 bases in the middle. CDR1 is MNHEY and CDR2 is SMNVEV in the germline V gene (reference sequence). This CDR3 is 13 amino acids long.

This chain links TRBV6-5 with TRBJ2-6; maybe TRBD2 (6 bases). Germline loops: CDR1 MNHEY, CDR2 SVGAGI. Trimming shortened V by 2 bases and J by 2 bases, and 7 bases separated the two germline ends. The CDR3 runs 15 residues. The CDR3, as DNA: TGTGCCAGCAGTTACCGCGGGGCTGGGGCCAACGTCCTGACTTTC. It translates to CASSYRGAGANVLTF.

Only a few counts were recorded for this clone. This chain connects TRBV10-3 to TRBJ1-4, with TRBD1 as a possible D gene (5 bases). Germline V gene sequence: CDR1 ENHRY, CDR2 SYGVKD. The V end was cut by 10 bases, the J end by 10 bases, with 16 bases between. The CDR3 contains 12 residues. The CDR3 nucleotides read TGTGCCACCAGGGAGGCTGCTGGAAAACTGTTTTTT. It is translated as CATREAAGKLFF.

The CDR3 loop is CASNQGRGEKLFF. Written as DNA, the CDR3 is TGTGCCAGCAACCAGGGCCGGGGTGAAAAACTGTTTTTT. The V gene is TRBV7-9, the J gene TRBJ1-4, with D possibly being TRBD1 (5 bases). Germline V gene sequence: CDR1 SEHNR, CDR2 FQNEAQ (reference sequence). This CDR3 region has 13 residues. V was shortened by 7 bases and J by 7 bases, with 13 bases between the two germline ends.

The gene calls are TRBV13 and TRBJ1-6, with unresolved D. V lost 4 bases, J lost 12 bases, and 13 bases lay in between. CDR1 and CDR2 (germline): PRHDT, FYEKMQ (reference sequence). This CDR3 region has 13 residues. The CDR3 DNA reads TGTGCCAGCAGCTCACTCGGGGAAATACCCCTCCACTTT. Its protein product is CASSSLGEIPLHF.